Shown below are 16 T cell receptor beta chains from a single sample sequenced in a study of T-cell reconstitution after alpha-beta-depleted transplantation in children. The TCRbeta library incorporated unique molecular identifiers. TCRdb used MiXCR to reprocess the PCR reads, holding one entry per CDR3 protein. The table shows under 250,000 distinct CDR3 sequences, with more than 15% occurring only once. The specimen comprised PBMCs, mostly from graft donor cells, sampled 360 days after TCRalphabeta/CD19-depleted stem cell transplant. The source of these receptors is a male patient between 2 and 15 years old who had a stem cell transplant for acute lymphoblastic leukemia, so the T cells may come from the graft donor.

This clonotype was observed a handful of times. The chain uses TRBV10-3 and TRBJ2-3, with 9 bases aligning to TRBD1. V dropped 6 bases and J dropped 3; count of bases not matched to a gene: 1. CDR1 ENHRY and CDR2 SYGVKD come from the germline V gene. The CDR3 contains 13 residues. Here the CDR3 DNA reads TGTGCCATCAGGGGACAGGGAACAGATACGCAGTATTTT. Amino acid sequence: CAIRGQGTDTQYF.

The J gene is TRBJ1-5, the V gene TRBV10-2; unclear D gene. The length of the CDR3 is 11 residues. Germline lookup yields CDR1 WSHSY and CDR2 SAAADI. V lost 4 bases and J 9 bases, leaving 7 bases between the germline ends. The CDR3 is CASSAGSPQHF. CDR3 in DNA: TGCGCCAGCAGTGCCGGGTCGCCCCAGCATTTT.

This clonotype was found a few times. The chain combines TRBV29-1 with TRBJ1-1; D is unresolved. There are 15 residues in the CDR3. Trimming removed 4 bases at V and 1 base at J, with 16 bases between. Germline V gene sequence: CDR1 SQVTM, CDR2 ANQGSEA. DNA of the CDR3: TGCAGCGTTGGGCAGTCCAACATTGGGAACACTGAAGCTTTCTTT. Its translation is CSVGQSNIGNTEAFF.

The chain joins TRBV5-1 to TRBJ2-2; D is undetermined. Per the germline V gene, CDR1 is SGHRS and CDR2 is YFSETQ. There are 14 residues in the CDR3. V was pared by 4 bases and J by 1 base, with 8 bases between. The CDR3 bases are TGCGCCAGCAGCGCGGACCTGAACACCGGGGAGCTGTTTTTT. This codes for CASSADLNTGELFF. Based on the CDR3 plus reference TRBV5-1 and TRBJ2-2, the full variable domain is KAGVTQTPRYLIKTRGQQVTLSCSPISGHRSVSWYQQTPGQGLQFLFEYFSETQRNKGNFPGRFSGRQFSNSRSEMNVSTLELGDSALYLCASSADLNTGELFFGEGSRLTVL.

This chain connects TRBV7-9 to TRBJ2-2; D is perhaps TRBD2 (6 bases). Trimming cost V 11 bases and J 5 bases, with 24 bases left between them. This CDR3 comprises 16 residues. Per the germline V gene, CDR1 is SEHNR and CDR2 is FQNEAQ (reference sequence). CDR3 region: CALLGGRAGVTGELFF. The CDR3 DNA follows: TGTGCCCTTTTGGGAGGCAGGGCCGGCGTTACCGGGGAGCTGTTTTTT.

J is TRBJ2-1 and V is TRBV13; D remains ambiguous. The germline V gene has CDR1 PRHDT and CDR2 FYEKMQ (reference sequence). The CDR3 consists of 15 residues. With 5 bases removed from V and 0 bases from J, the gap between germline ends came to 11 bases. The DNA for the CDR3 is TGTGCCAGCAGCGGTGCTAGGAGCTCCTACAATGAGCAGTTCTTC. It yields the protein CASSGARSSYNEQFF.

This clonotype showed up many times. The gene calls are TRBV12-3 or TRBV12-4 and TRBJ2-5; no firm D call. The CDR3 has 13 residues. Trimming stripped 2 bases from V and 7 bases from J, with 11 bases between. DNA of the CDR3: TGTGCCAGCAGTTTAAATGAAGGCGTGACCCAGTACTTC. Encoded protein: CASSLNEGVTQYF.

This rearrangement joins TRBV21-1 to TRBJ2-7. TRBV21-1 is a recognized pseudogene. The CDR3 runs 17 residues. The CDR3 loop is CASSKPISSGTEYEQYF. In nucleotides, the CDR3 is TGTGCCAGCAGCAAGCCCATTAGCAGTGGGACAGAGTACGAGCAGTACTTC.

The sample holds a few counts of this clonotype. In DNA form, the CDR3 reads TGTGCCAGCAGCCAACCCCGCGGGGGCTCCTTCTACGAGCAGTACTTC. Translating gives CASSQPRGGSFYEQYF. The chain combines TRBV3-1 with TRBJ2-7, with D perhaps matching TRBD2 (7 bases). This CDR3 is built from 16 residues. Trimming shortened V by 2 bases and J by 3 bases, and 17 bases separated the two germline ends. Per germline, CDR1 LGHDT and CDR2 YNNKEL (reference sequence).

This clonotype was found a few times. This chain's CDR3 is CASSIPLGLTEAFF. The CDR3 nucleotides read TGTGCCAGTAGTATTCCTCTGGGGTTAACTGAAGCTTTCTTT. V usage is TRBV19 and J usage is TRBJ1-1; D ambiguous. V was shortened by 3 bases and J by 5 bases, with 13 bases between the two germline ends. The germline V gene encodes CDR1 LNHDA and CDR2 SQIVND (reference sequence). CDR3 length: 14 amino acids.

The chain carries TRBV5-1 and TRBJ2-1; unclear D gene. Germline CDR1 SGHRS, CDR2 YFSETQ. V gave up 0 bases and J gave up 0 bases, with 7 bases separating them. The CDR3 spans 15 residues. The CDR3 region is CASSLEWGSYNEQFF. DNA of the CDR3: TGCGCCAGCAGCTTGGAGTGGGGCTCCTACAATGAGCAGTTCTTC.

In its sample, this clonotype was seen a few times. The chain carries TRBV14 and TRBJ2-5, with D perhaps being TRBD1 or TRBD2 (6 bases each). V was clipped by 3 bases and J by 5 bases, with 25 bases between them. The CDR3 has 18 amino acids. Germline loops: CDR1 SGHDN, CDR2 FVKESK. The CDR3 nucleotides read TGTGCCAGCAGCCATAACAATCTTCGACAGGTGGGGAGGGAGACCCAGTACTTC. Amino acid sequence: CASSHNNLRQVGRETQYF.

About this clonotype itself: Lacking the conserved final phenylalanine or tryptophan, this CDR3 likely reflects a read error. The CDR3 nucleotides read TGCAGTGCTAGAGGGGTTGGGAATGGGGATGATGAAGCTTTCTAT. The encoded protein is CSARGVGNGDDEAFY. The V and J genes are TRBV20-1 and TRBJ1-1; D is undetermined. CDR1 is DFQATT, CDR2 SNEGSKA, per germline (reference sequence). Trimming took 1 base from V and 7 from J, leaving 19 bases between them. This CDR3 is 15 amino acids long.

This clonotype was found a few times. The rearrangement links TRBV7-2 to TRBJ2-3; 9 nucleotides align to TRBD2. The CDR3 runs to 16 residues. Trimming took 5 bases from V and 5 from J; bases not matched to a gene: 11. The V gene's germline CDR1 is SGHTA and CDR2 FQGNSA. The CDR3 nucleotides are TGTGCCAGCAGCGTCCTTGGCGGGGGGGCCATAGATACGCAGTATTTT. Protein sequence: CASSVLGGGAIDTQYF.

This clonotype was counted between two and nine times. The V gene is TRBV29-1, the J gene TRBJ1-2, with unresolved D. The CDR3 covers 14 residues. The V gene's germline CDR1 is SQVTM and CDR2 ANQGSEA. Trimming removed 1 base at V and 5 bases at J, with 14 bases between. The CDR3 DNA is TGCAGCGTTGAAGCTACGGGTTCAGGTTATGGCTACACCTTC. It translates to CSVEATGSGYGYTF.

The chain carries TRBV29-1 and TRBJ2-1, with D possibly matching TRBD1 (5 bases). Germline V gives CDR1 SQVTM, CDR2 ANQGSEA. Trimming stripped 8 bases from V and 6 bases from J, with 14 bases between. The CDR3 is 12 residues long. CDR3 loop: CSISGASNEQFF. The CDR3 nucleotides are TGCAGCATAAGTGGGGCCTCCAATGAGCAGTTCTTC.